The text below deals with one T cell receptor beta chain. This record comes from a study of blood T cell repertoires in COVID-19. About the research overall: The United States, Italy and Spain provided the acute and convalescent COVID-19 samples.

Measured with immunoSEQ multiplex PCR; TCRdb has only the in-frame clones, and not every one. This table has about 53,000 clones, about 86% appearing once. There are 16 residues in the CDR3. V gave up 3 bases and J gave up 1 base; unmatched junction bases: 7. Per the germline V gene, CDR1 is SGHAT and CDR2 is FQNNGV. The receptor's source is a man aged 50-60 years with acute or convalescent COVID-19. J is TRBJ1-1 and V is TRBV11-2, with 8 bases identical to TRBD1. Sequenced material: peripheral blood. The CDR3 protein is CASSFPGTGGNTEAFF. Here the CDR3 DNA reads TGTGCCAGCAGCTTTCCCGGGACAGGAGGGAACACTGAAGCTTTCTTT.